The 29 T cell receptor beta chains listed next were all sequenced from one sample in a study of blood T cell repertoires in COVID-19. Sequenced by immunoSEQ multiplex PCR; TCRdb stores in-frame clones only, minus some. This table holds hundreds of thousands of clones, 85% to 90% found once. The specimen was PBMCs or T cells enriched from blood (not recorded which). The receptors were sampled from a woman in her forties or fifties who had recovered from COVID-19.

The table lists this clone with a count of one. The V and J genes are TRBV12-3 or TRBV12-4 and TRBJ2-1, with 11 bases identical to TRBD2. The ends lost 6 bases at V and 6 bases at J; junction bases unmatched: 1. The CDR3 consists of 13 residues. The DNA of the CDR3 is TGTGCCAGCAGGGGGACTAGCGGCAATGAGCAGTTCTTC. It translates to CASRGTSGNEQFF.

The chain combines TRBV18 with TRBJ1-3; maybe TRBD1 (5 bases). Germline V gives CDR1 KGHSH, CDR2 LQKENI. The CDR3 consists of 14 residues. V shed 6 bases and J shed 0 bases, with 9 bases lying between them. The CDR3 coding sequence is TGTGCCAGCTCTCAACAGGACTCTGGAAACACCATATATTTT. As protein: CASSQQDSGNTIYF.

The rearrangement uses TRBV9 and TRBJ1-2, with D tentatively TRBD1 (6 bases). The V gene lost 0 bases and the J gene lost 4 bases, with 16 bases spanning the gap. Germline CDR1 and CDR2: SGDLS and YYNGEE. There are 16 residues in the CDR3. CDR3 DNA: TGTGCCAGCAGCGTAGAGACAGGCCCAGATTCCTATGGCTACACCTTC. It yields the protein CASSVETGPDSYGYTF.

The J gene is TRBJ2-6, the V gene TRBV28; 7 bases line up with TRBD2. Looked up from germline, CDR1 is MDHEN and CDR2 is SYDVKM. This CDR3 has 15 residues. V shed 5 bases, J shed 4 bases, and the junction held 5 bases outside the gene matches. The CDR3 bases are TGTGCCAGCAGTCGACTAGCTTCCGGGGCCAACGTCCTGACTTTC. Translating it yields CASSRLASGANVLTF.

V usage is TRBV3-1 (or the pseudogene TRBV3-2) and J usage is TRBJ2-2; TRBD2 aligns across 8 bases. J lost 1 base, V lost 5 bases, and 6 bases had no gene match. The CDR3 spans 16 residues. The germline gives CDR1 LGHDT, CDR2 YNNKEL (reference sequence). CDR3 bases: TGTGCCAGCAGCTCGAGAGCGGGAGAGAACACCGGGGAGCTGTTTTTT. Protein sequence: CASSSRAGENTGELFF.

The genes are TRBV28 and TRBJ2-5; TRBD2 aligns across 7 bases. In germline, CDR1 is MDHEN, CDR2 SYDVKM. The CDR3 loop spans 14 amino acids. Trimming cost V 5 bases and J 4 bases; bases outside gene matches: 7. The CDR3, as DNA: TGTGCCAGCAGTCCCGCGGGAGTAAGAGAGACCCAGTACTTC. Residues: CASSPAGVRETQYF.

V is TRBV5-1 and J is TRBJ2-7, with TRBD2 identical over 8 bases. This CDR3 spans 15 amino acids. Losses at the gene ends were 4 bases for V and 2 bases for J; bases not matched to a gene: 8. Germline V CDR1 and CDR2: SGHRS, YFSETQ. DNA for the CDR3: TGCGCCAGCAGCCCGCCCCTAGCGGGCACCTACGAGCAGTACTTC. It translates to CASSPPLAGTYEQYF.

The CDR3 region has the DNA TGTGCCAGCGGACCGGTCCGGGGAGATACGCAGTATTTT. It is translated as CASGPVRGDTQYF. The V gene is TRBV6-4, the J gene TRBJ2-3, with D perhaps matching TRBD2 (5 bases). Trimming pared 8 bases from V and 5 bases from J, leaving 14 bases between. The CDR3 contains 13 residues. Germline V lookup: CDR1 MRHNA, CDR2 SNTAGT.

This clone was seen once. The CDR3 reads CASTNPGTGAGEQYF. Written as DNA, the CDR3 is TGTGCCAGCACAAACCCCGGGACAGGGGCAGGCGAGCAGTACTTC. The chain carries TRBV6-5 and TRBJ2-7; TRBD1 matches at 10 bases. Germline V gene lookup returns CDR1 MNHEY and CDR2 SVGAGI. V lost 7 bases to trimming and J lost 6 bases; unmatched junction nucleotides: 12. The CDR3 sequence is 15 residues long.

V gene TRBV5-1 combines with J gene TRBJ2-2; tentative D call: TRBD2 (5 bases). With 2 bases removed from V and 3 bases from J, the gap between germline ends came to 11 bases. The CDR3 totals 15 residues. CDR1 and CDR2 from the germline V gene are SGHRS and YFSETQ. The CDR3 sequence is CASSLAEMHTGELFF. Here the CDR3 DNA reads TGCGCCAGCAGCTTAGCGGAGATGCACACCGGGGAGCTGTTTTTT.

V and J are TRBV10-3 and TRBJ1-6, with 9 nucleotides matching TRBD1. This CDR3 contains 15 residues. V lost 0 bases to trimming and J lost 8 bases; unmatched junction nucleotides: 2. The V gene's germline CDR1 is ENHRY and CDR2 SYGVKD. The CDR3 sequence: CAISESWTGDSPLHF. The CDR3, as DNA: TGTGCCATCAGTGAGTCTTGGACAGGGGATTCACCCCTCCACTTT.

The V call is TRBV19, the J call TRBJ1-2; 7 bases agree with TRBD1. The V gene's germline CDR1 is LNHDA and CDR2 SQIVND (reference sequence). V was pared by 0 bases and J by 4 bases, with 8 bases of the junction left unmatched. The CDR3 contains 16 residues. The CDR3 sequence is CASSIDGQGGGYGYTF. CDR3 DNA: TGTGCCAGTAGTATAGATGGGCAGGGGGGCGGCTATGGCTACACCTTC.

The rearrangement joins TRBV5-6 to TRBJ2-4; TRBD1 is a possible D gene (7 bases). CDR1 is SGHDT, CDR2 YYEEEE, per germline. V was trimmed by 5 bases and J by 9 bases, leaving 18 bases between them. This CDR3 has 14 amino acids. The CDR3 nucleotides read TGTGCCAGCAGTCCGGAGCGGGCAGGGGGCATTCAGTACTTC. This gives the protein CASSPERAGGIQYF.

The chain uses TRBV3-1 (or the pseudogene TRBV3-2) and TRBJ2-1; the match to TRBD2 covers 9 bases. From germline, CDR1 is LGHDT and CDR2 YNNKEL (reference sequence). Trimming removed 0 bases from V and 1 base from J; junction bases left unmatched: 1. The CDR3 has 16 amino acids. CDR3 region: CASSQDSGGSYNEQFF. For the CDR3, the DNA is TGTGCCAGCAGCCAAGACAGCGGGGGGTCCTACAATGAGCAGTTCTTC.

This chain uses TRBV10-3 with TRBJ1-6; no definite D call. Germline V gene lookup returns CDR1 ENHRY and CDR2 SYGVKD. The V and J ends lost 2 bases and 7 bases respectively, with 9 bases between them. The CDR3 contains 14 residues. In DNA form, the CDR3 reads TGTGCCATCAGTGAGGGCCCAGGAAATTCACCCCTCCACTTT. It yields the protein CAISEGPGNSPLHF.

The rearrangement uses TRBV28 and TRBJ2-5, with 8 bases lining up with TRBD2. Looked up from germline, CDR1 is MDHEN and CDR2 is SYDVKM. Losses at the gene ends were 6 bases for V and 2 bases for J; bases not matched to a gene: 8. The CDR3 has 15 residues. The CDR3 sequence is CASSLWSGGQETQYF. In DNA form, the CDR3 reads TGTGCCAGCAGCCTTTGGTCGGGAGGGCAAGAGACCCAGTACTTC.

This clone has a handful of counts. The chain links TRBV18 to TRBJ1-6; D is unclear. Trimming took off 2 bases at V and 0 bases at J, with 8 bases between the two ends. Germline V gene lookup returns CDR1 KGHSH and CDR2 LQKENI. The CDR3 spans 16 residues. The CDR3 DNA reads TGTGCCAGCTCACCAGGGCAGAGCTCCTATAATTCACCCCTCCACTTT. Encoded protein: CASSPGQSSYNSPLHF.

The chain is built from TRBV2 and TRBJ2-1, with 11 nucleotides matching TRBD2. The length of the CDR3 is 20 residues. Germline CDR1 is SNHLY and CDR2 is FYNNEI. With 4 bases clipped from V and 1 base from J, the junction kept 15 bases outside the gene matches. CDR3 sequence: CASSAVTSGNDAGSYNEQFF. The CDR3 DNA sequence: TGTGCCAGCAGTGCTGTGACTAGCGGGAACGATGCCGGGTCCTACAATGAGCAGTTCTTC.

The chain is built from TRBV3-1 (or the pseudogene TRBV3-2) and TRBJ2-5, with D unresolved. Germline CDR1 is LGHDT and CDR2 is YNNKEL (reference sequence). With 10 bases removed from V and 2 bases from J, the gap between germline ends came to 5 bases. CDR3 length: 10 residues. This chain's CDR3 is CATEQETQYF. In nucleotides, the CDR3 is TGTGCCACTGAGCAAGAGACCCAGTACTTC.

This clone came up once. The V call is TRBV28, the J call TRBJ2-3; 10 bases match TRBD1. This CDR3 contains 14 residues. Germline CDR1 reads MDHEN; CDR2 reads SYDVKM. The ends lost 5 bases at V and 9 bases at J; junction bases unmatched: 8. CDR3 in amino acids: CASSLTMGQGTQYF. CDR3 DNA sequence: TGTGCCAGCAGTCTTACAATGGGACAGGGGACGCAGTATTTT.

The J gene is TRBJ2-1, the V gene TRBV7-2; 9 bases match TRBD2. Looked up from germline, CDR1 is SGHTA and CDR2 is FQGNSA. The CDR3 runs 15 residues. J gave up 5 bases and V 2 bases, and 4 bases lay outside the gene matches. This CDR3 is CASSLWASGDNEQFF. Written as DNA, the CDR3 is TGTGCCAGCAGCTTATGGGCTAGCGGGGACAATGAGCAGTTCTTC.

The V and J genes are TRBV13 and TRBJ2-3; 7 nucleotides agree with TRBD1. J gave up 9 bases and V 5 bases, and 23 bases lay outside the gene matches. The CDR3 extends over 18 amino acids. Looked up from germline, CDR1 is PRHDT and CDR2 is FYEKMQ (reference sequence). CDR3 region: CASSLTILTGTGPETQYF. Written as DNA, the CDR3 is TGTGCCAGCAGCCTAACAATACTGACAGGGACGGGCCCGGAGACGCAGTATTTT.

The V call is TRBV5-4, the J call TRBJ2-1; 10 bases are shared with TRBD2. Germline V CDR1 and CDR2: SGHNT, YYREEE (reference sequence). This CDR3 is 18 amino acids long. After removal of 0 bases from V and 3 bases from J, the junction contained 9 bases not matched to a gene. The CDR3 protein is CASSLGLAGVQGYNEQFF. CDR3 in DNA: TGTGCCAGCAGCTTGGGCCTAGCGGGAGTACAGGGCTACAATGAGCAGTTCTTC. Full variable domain (missing parts from reference TRBV5-4 and TRBJ2-1): ETGVTQSPTHLIKTRGQQVTLRCSSQSGHNTVSWYQQALGQGPQFIFQYYREEENGRGNFPPRFSGLQFPNYSSELNVNALELDDSALYLCASSLGLAGVQGYNEQFFGPGTRLTVL.

The V gene is TRBV5-1, the J gene TRBJ2-1; TRBD1 aligns across 11 bases. There are 15 residues in the CDR3. With V trimmed by 8 bases and J by 0 bases, 4 bases remained unmatched. CDR1 and CDR2 (germline): SGHRS, YFSETQ. The CDR3 sequence: CASWTGGDSYNEQFF. DNA for the CDR3: TGCGCCAGTTGGACAGGGGGCGACTCCTACAATGAGCAGTTCTTC. Full variable domain (remainder filled in from reference TRBV5-1 and TRBJ2-1): KAGVTQTPRYLIKTRGQQVTLSCSPISGHRSVSWYQQTPGQGLQFLFEYFSETQRNKGNFPGRFSGRQFSNSRSEMNVSTLELGDSALYLCASWTGGDSYNEQFFGPGTRLTVL.

The V and J genes are TRBV4-2 and TRBJ2-7; 12 bases are a match to TRBD2. Trimming at V came to 7 bases and at J to 2 bases, leaving 3 bases not matched to a gene. Looked up from germline, CDR1 is LGHNA and CDR2 is YNFKEQ. CDR3 length: 14 amino acids. This CDR3 is CASKTSGGTYEQYF. The CDR3 DNA sequence: TGTGCCAGCAAGACTAGCGGGGGTACCTACGAGCAGTACTTC.

This chain uses TRBV29-1 with TRBJ1-3; D ambiguous. Trimming took off 5 bases at V and 0 bases at J, with 8 bases between the two ends. From germline, CDR1 is SQVTM and CDR2 ANQGSEA. There are 13 residues in the CDR3. The DNA of the CDR3 is TGCAGCGTTTGGAGCAGCTCTGGAAACACCATATATTTT. This encodes CSVWSSSGNTIYF. The entire variable domain, with the rest obtained from reference TRBV29-1 and TRBJ1-3, is as follows: SAVISQKPSRDICQRGTSLTIQCQVDSQVTMMFWYRQQPGQSLTLIATANQGSEATYESGFVIDKFPISRPNLTFSTLTVSNMSPEDSSIYLCSVWSSSGNTIYFGEGSWLTVV.

The rearrangement links TRBV4-3 to TRBJ1-2, with a possible D match to TRBD1 (5 bases). The V gene's germline CDR1 is LGHNA and CDR2 YSLEER. The CDR3 has 14 residues. The V end was cut by 0 bases, the J end by 7 bases, with 12 bases between. CDR3 bases: TGCGCCAGCAGCCAAGATCTGCGGCAGGGTGGCTACACCTTC. This encodes CASSQDLRQGGYTF.

The DNA of the CDR3 is TGTGCCTGGGGAGACAGGGTAGGTCAGCCCCAGCATTTT. This translates into CAWGDRVGQPQHF. The chain couples TRBV30 to TRBJ1-5; 7 bases agree with TRBD1. The germline gives CDR1 GTSNPN, CDR2 SVGIG (reference sequence). The V segment lost 5 bases and the J segment 6 bases; nucleotides outside the gene matches: 7. This CDR3 is built from 13 residues.

This clone was counted a few times. The J gene is TRBJ2-7, the V gene TRBV7-2, with 7 bases aligning to TRBD2. This CDR3 spans 15 amino acids. The ends lost 5 bases at V and 3 bases at J; junction bases unmatched: 10. The germline V gene has CDR1 SGHTA and CDR2 FQGNSA. CDR3 amino acids: CASSKLRAGYYEQYF. The CDR3 nucleotides are TGTGCCAGCAGCAAACTTAGAGCGGGGTACTACGAGCAGTACTTC.